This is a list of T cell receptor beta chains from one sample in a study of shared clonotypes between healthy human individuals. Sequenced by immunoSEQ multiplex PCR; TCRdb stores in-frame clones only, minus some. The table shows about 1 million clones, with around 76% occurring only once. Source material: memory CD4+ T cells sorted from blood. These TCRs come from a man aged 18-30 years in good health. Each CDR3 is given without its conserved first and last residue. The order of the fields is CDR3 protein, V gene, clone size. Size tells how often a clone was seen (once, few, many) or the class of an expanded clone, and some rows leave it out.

CDR3 protein: ASSSTDRDGYGYT; V gene: TRBV7-9; clone size: -
CDR3 protein: ASSLVTGTQPQH; V gene: TRBV5-5; clone size: few
CDR3 protein: ASTFKRDQPQH; V gene: TRBV2; clone size: -
CDR3 protein: ASSFTGGIDEQY; V gene: TRBV5-1; clone size: -
CDR3 protein: ASSLVGLAGVYNEQF; V gene: TRBV5-1; clone size: -
CDR3 protein: ASSQDLTSGYGYT; V gene: TRBV4-2; clone size: many
CDR3 protein: ASSRQVNQPQH; V gene: TRBV6-5; clone size: -
CDR3 protein: ASSSSGRALRSPDTQY; V gene: TRBV28; clone size: few
CDR3 protein: SVAGVYEQY; V gene: TRBV29-1; clone size: -
CDR3 protein: ASSVVGSTDTQY; V gene: TRBV10-2; clone size: -
CDR3 protein: ASSQQDLTINYGYT; V gene: TRBV18; clone size: -
CDR3 protein: ASSPEFTGGGNTIY; V gene: TRBV28; clone size: -
CDR3 protein: ASSPVGNEQF; V gene: TRBV18; clone size: -
CDR3 protein: ASSIAQGLHTEAF; V gene: TRBV19; clone size: few
CDR3 protein: ASSPSPYSGNTIY; V gene: TRBV27; clone size: many
CDR3 protein: ASTGTGNYGYT; V gene: TRBV5-4; clone size: -
CDR3 protein: ASSLGATTSTDTQY; V gene: TRBV27; clone size: -
CDR3 protein: ASSPPGAWDQPQH; V gene: TRBV18; clone size: -
CDR3 protein: ASSPGTGGKFGANVLT; V gene: TRBV9; clone size: few
CDR3 protein: ASGLAPLGTGHYNEQF; V gene: TRBV12-5; clone size: -
CDR3 protein: SVVGGYEQY; V gene: TRBV29-1; clone size: -
CDR3 protein: ASSQQGGGNQPQH; V gene: TRBV28; clone size: -
CDR3 protein: ASSLDGGPYGYT; V gene: TRBV7-9; clone size: -
CDR3 protein: ASSLGQTTNEKLF; V gene: TRBV5-1; clone size: -
CDR3 protein: SGDSHNEQF; V gene: TRBV29-1; clone size: -
CDR3 protein: ASSLRDRPNQPQH; V gene: TRBV5-8; clone size: many
CDR3 protein: ASSPIGLAGGETQY; V gene: TRBV11-2; clone size: -
CDR3 protein: ASSQIEAPIAKNIQY; V gene: TRBV4-2; clone size: -
CDR3 protein: ASSSWGQETQY; V gene: TRBV5-8; clone size: few
CDR3 protein: ASSLAGRGIHQPQH; V gene: TRBV7-9; clone size: -
CDR3 protein: ASTRDGSNQPQH; V gene: TRBV28; clone size: few
CDR3 protein: ASSSTGGGYT; V gene: TRBV7-9; clone size: few
CDR3 protein: ASSQRGGQGAGETQY; V gene: TRBV7-2; clone size: many